This T cell receptor beta chain was sequenced in a study of blood T cell repertoires in COVID-19. This CDR3 contains 13 residues. V was shortened by 2 bases and J by 2 bases, with 6 bases between the two germline ends. Profiling relied on immunoSEQ multiplex PCR, and the TCRdb table lists in-frame clones only, not all of them. The sample comprises 450,000 to 600,000 clones, approximately 86% of which are singletons, and roughly 0.7% rests with the top ten. Ages ranged from about 18 to 90 years, with residence in approximately 23 US areas. Cohorts were assigned according to the clinical history that participants reported.

The sequenced material came from PBMCs or T cells enriched from blood (not recorded which). This chain uses TRBV12-3 or TRBV12-4 with TRBJ2-5, with D possibly TRBD1 on 6 matching bases. The origin of this receptor is a woman aged 18 to 35 who had recovered from COVID-19. CDR3 DNA sequence: TGTGCCAGCAGTTTAAGGGGGCAAGAGACCCAGTACTTC. It yields the protein CASSLRGQETQYF.